This TCR beta chain originates from a study of control samples from healthy donors and cancer patients (dated by TCRdb to the early 2020s). The method behind the library was the immunoSEQ multiplex PCR assay. In its TCRdb copy, this immuneACCESS table keeps in-frame sequences only and misses some clones. Where compared with another copy, unresolved V genes explain less than half of these, and the others have no known cause. The sample contains 100,000 to 150,000 clones, about 93% of them found a single time. The ten largest clones capture 2% to 3% of the sample. In this sample, this clone turned up once. What antigen it recognizes has not been identified. Nothing much larger sits one base from this clone, and base qualities are not available. The sequenced sample consisted of blood. This clonotype was sampled from a man aged 18 to 29 in good health.

The nucleotides are TGTGCCAGCAGTTTCCTTGAGGGACACTTACATGAAAAACTGTTTTTT. Translated, this gives CASSFLEGHLHEKLFF. The V gene is TRBV28 and the J gene is TRBJ1-4; the D segment could be TRBD1, given 6 matching bases. Including cysteine and phenylalanine, the CDR3 has 16 amino acids. Of all the DNA, just the CDR3 is kept, 48 bases in frame from base 1. From a lookup of the germline V gene, CDR1 and CDR2 are MDHEN and SYDVKM. V is cut by 3 bases and J by 6 bases, and the space between the germline ends is 17 bases.